These T cell receptor beta chains were read from a single sample in a study of blood T cell repertoires in COVID-19. Method: immunoSEQ multiplex PCR; TCRdb's copy keeps in-frame clones and lacks some. This table has under 200,000 clones, approximately 86% appearing once. What was sequenced was peripheral blood. These receptors all stem from a woman in her fifties or sixties who had recovered from COVID-19. Each CDR3 is given with its conserved first and last residue. Fields, in order: D gene, J gene, clone size, V gene, CDR3 protein, CDR3 DNA. The D gene is left open where the match is weak. Rows give clone size only sometimes, using once, few, many, or a class for an expanded clone.

>.|TRBJ2-5|.|TRBV12-3/TRBV12-4
CASSLRDQETQYF
TGTGCCAGCAGTTTGAGGGATCAAGAGACCCAGTACTTC
>.|TRBJ2-6|.|TRBV7-9
CASSPPVSSGANVLTF
TGTGCCAGCAGCCCCCCAGTCTCCTCTGGGGCCAACGTCCTGACTTTC
>TRBD2|TRBJ2-4|.|TRBV2
CASSDTGLGQNIQYF
TGTGCCAGCAGTGATACTGGACTAGGTCAAAACATTCAGTACTTC
>TRBD1|TRBJ1-4|.|TRBV4-2
CASSQAQGGNEKLFF
TGTGCCAGCAGCCAAGCCCAGGGGGGAAATGAAAAACTGTTTTTT
>.|TRBJ2-7|.|TRBV7-3
CASSLADSYEQYF
TGTGCCAGCAGCTTAGCGGACTCCTACGAGCAGTACTTC
>.|TRBJ1-1|.|TRBV6-5
CASSYAGNTEAFF
TGTGCCAGCAGTTACGCAGGGAACACTGAAGCTTTCTTT
>.|TRBJ1-5|.|TRBV30
CAWSFRENQPQHF
TGTGCCTGGAGTTTCAGGGAAAATCAGCCCCAGCATTTT
>TRBD2|TRBJ2-4|.|TRBV28
CASRDSGGAKNIQYF
TGTGCCAGCAGAGACTCCGGGGGGGCCAAAAACATTCAGTACTTC
>.|TRBJ1-2|.|TRBV6-5
CASSYSPGEDYGYTF
TGTGCCAGCAGTTACTCGCCGGGGGAGGACTATGGCTACACCTTC
>.|TRBJ2-7|.|TRBV7-2
CASSSDSHSYEQYF
TGTGCCAGCAGCTCCGACAGCCACTCCTACGAGCAGTACTTC
>.|TRBJ2-3|.|TRBV5-1
CASSLEGDDTQYF
TGCGCCAGCAGCTTGGAGGGGGACGATACGCAGTATTTT
>.|TRBJ1-4|.|TRBV30
CAGGTNNEKLFF
TGTGCTGGCGGGACCAATAATGAAAAACTGTTTTTT
>TRBD1|TRBJ1-2|.|TRBV5-6
CASSLRTGPNGYTF
TGTGCCAGCAGCTTGAGGACAGGTCCCAATGGCTACACCTTC
>TRBD1|TRBJ2-5|once|TRBV7-7
CASSVSQGAVETQYF
TGTGCTAGCAGCGTCTCACAGGGGGCGGTGGAGACCCAGTACTTC
>.|TRBJ2-4|.|TRBV7-9
CASSRGDGKVLKYF
TGTGCCAGCAGCCGCGGGGACGGAAAGGTTTTGAAGTACTTC
>.|TRBJ2-4|few|TRBV5-8
CASERLGAAKNIQYF
TGTGCCAGCGAACGTCTGGGAGCAGCCAAAAACATTCAGTACTTC
>.|TRBJ1-1|.|TRBV19
CASRTGATEAFF
TGTGCCAGTAGAACAGGAGCCACTGAAGCTTTCTTT
>TRBD2|TRBJ2-5|.|TRBV5-1
CASSGPGTSGGPQETQYF
TGCGCCAGCAGCGGCCCCGGGACTAGCGGGGGGCCACAAGAGACCCAGTACTTC
>.|TRBJ2-3|.|TRBV11-2
CASSLGLADTQYF
TGTGCCAGCAGCTTAGGGCTAGCAGATACGCAGTATTTT
>.|TRBJ1-2|few|TRBV5-1
CASSLVNSYGYTF
TGCGCCAGCAGCTTGGTAAACTCCTATGGCTACACCTTC
>TRBD1|TRBJ2-1|.|TRBV5-8
CASSFDRGQFNEQFF
TGTGCCAGCAGCTTTGACAGGGGCCAATTCAATGAGCAGTTCTTC
>TRBD1|TRBJ2-2|.|TRBV5-1
CASSLHTGALTGELFF
TGCGCCAGCAGCTTACATACAGGGGCCCTCACCGGGGAGCTGTTTTTT
>TRBD2|TRBJ2-3|.|TRBV24-1
CATSDPMSSGAYTDTQYF
TGTGCCACCAGTGATCCCATGTCTAGCGGGGCATACACAGATACGCAGTATTTT
>TRBD2|TRBJ2-2|.|TRBV28
CASSTLAGGPGELFF
TGTGCCAGCAGTACACTAGCGGGGGGCCCCGGGGAGCTGTTTTTT
>TRBD1|TRBJ1-4|.|TRBV5-4
CASSLGGAPEKLFF
TGTGCCAGCAGCCTAGGGGGCGCTCCCGAAAAACTGTTTTTT
>.|TRBJ1-1|.|TRBV4-2
CASSQEGVAGKSGTAFF
TGTGCCAGCAGCCAAGAAGGGGTGGCCGGTAAATCAGGCACGGCTTTCTTT
>.|TRBJ2-2|once|TRBV29-1
CSVMNDRNTGELFF
TGCAGCGTTATGAACGACAGGAACACCGGGGAGCTGTTTTTT
>TRBD1|TRBJ1-1|.|TRBV6-6
CASSAPGQGNTEAFF
TGTGCCAGCAGTGCCCCAGGACAGGGGAACACTGAAGCTTTCTTT
>TRBD1|TRBJ2-5|.|TRBV5-1
CASSLGTGQETQYF
TGCGCCAGCAGCCTCGGGACAGGTCAAGAGACCCAGTACTTC
>TRBD1|TRBJ1-6|.|TRBV11-2
CASSLTGGASHNSPLHF
TGTGCCAGCAGCCTTACAGGGGGCGCGTCACATAATTCACCCCTCCACTTT
>TRBD2|TRBJ2-3|.|TRBV6-5
CASFAGGRADTQYF
TGTGCCAGCTTCGCGGGGGGCCGGGCAGATACGCAGTATTTT
>.|TRBJ1-5|.|TRBV27
CASSSQNQPQHF
TGTGCCAGCAGTTCCCAAAATCAGCCCCAGCATTTT
>TRBD1|TRBJ1-6|.|TRBV5-8
CASSSQTGGNSPLHF
TGTGCCAGCAGCTCTCAGACAGGGGGGAATTCACCCCTCCACTTT
>.|TRBJ1-6|.|TRBV9
CASTFGEGNSPLHF
TGTGCCAGCACCTTCGGGGAGGGAAATTCACCCCTCCACTTT
>.|TRBJ1-6|.|TRBV19
CASSIEGSSYNSPLHF
TGTGCCAGTAGTATAGAGGGGAGCTCCTATAATTCACCCCTCCACTTT
>TRBD1|TRBJ2-1|.|TRBV20-1
CSASRDREQFF
TGCAGTGCTAGTCGGGACAGGGAGCAGTTCTTC
>TRBD1|TRBJ1-4|.|TRBV18
CASSLLSGTGGLNEKLFF
TGTGCCAGCTCACTCCTCTCCGGGACAGGGGGCCTTAATGAAAAACTGTTTTTT
>.|TRBJ1-5|.|TRBV20-1
CSARPQGIQHF
TGCAGTGCTAGACCTCAGGGGATCCAGCATTTT
>.|TRBJ2-7|.|TRBV5-1
CASSPRGGISYEQYF
TGCGCCAGCAGCCCGAGGGGGGGTATCTCCTACGAGCAGTACTTC
>.|TRBJ1-6|.|TRBV15
CATSRGNRDNSPLHF
TGTGCCACCAGCAGAGGAAACAGGGATAATTCACCCCTCCACTTT
>TRBD1|TRBJ1-4|.|TRBV4-2
CASSQGQNNEKLFF
TGTGCCAGCAGCCAGGGACAGAATAATGAAAAACTGTTTTTT